Detailed here is one TCR beta chain. This sample stems from a study of shared clonotypes between healthy human individuals. V lost 4 bases, J lost 5 bases, and 27 bases lay in between. Per the germline V gene, CDR1 is SGHRS and CDR2 is YFSETQ. This CDR3 is 18 amino acids long. Some clones are missing from TCRdb's copy, which holds only in-frame ones; the method was immunoSEQ multiplex PCR. The sample holds about 1.4 million clones; over 95% are singletons and the top ten take 0.95% to 1.5%. The chain combines TRBV5-1 with TRBJ1-2; the D gene is possibly TRBD1 (5 bases). The sample consisted of naive CD4+ T cells sorted from blood. Subset specified: CD45RA+ positively selected. The receptor comes from a man aged 30 to 45 in good health. The CDR3 loop is CASSPGPDPTVNSYGYTF. The CDR3 DNA is TGCGCCAGCAGCCCGGGGCCAGACCCAACGGTTAATAGTTATGGCTACACCTTC. Complete variable domain (other parts from reference TRBV5-1 and TRBJ1-2): KAGVTQTPRYLIKTRGQQVTLSCSPISGHRSVSWYQQTPGQGLQFLFEYFSETQRNKGNFPGRFSGRQFSNSRSEMNVSTLELGDSALYLCASSPGPDPTVNSYGYTFGSGTRLTVV.